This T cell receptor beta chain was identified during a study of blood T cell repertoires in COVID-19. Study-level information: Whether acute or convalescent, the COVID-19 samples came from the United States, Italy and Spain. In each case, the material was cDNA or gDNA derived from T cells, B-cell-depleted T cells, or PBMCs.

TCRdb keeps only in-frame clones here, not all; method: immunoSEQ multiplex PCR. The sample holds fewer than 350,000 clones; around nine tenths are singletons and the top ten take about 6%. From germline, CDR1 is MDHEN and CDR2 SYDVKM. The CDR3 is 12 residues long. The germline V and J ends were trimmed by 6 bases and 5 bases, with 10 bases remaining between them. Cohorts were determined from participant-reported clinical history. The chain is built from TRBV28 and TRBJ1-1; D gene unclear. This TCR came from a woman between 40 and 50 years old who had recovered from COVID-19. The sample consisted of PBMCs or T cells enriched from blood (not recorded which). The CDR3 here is CASRTPITEAFF. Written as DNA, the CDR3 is TGTGCCAGCAGGACACCTATTACTGAAGCTTTCTTT.